This entry lists 17 T cell receptor beta chains sequenced from one sample in a study of early T cells in non-severe SARS-CoV-2 infection. TCRdb itself ran the 5' RACE reads through MiXCR, one entry per CDR3 protein. The data hold tens of thousands of distinct CDR3 sequences, with about 15% observed a single time. Specimen: whole blood. Receptors were obtained from an adult who was a healthcare worker with PCR-confirmed SARS-CoV-2 infection or an uninfected control (not recorded which).

The chain carries TRBV29-1 and TRBJ2-1, with unresolved D. In germline, CDR1 is SQVTM, CDR2 ANQGSEA. The CDR3 totals 14 residues. V was cut by 0 bases and J by 4 bases, with 10 bases left in between. The CDR3 nucleotides read TGCAGCGTTGAAGAAGCCGCAGCTTACAATGAGCAGTTCTTC. Translating it yields CSVEEAAAYNEQFF.

In this sample, this clonotype is medium-sized. The chain couples TRBV19 to TRBJ1-5, with unresolved D. The CDR3 totals 16 residues. Germline V lookup: CDR1 LNHDA, CDR2 SQIVND (reference sequence). The ends were cut back, 7 bases at V and 0 bases at J, with 16 bases in the middle. The CDR3 nucleotides read TGTGCCAGTAACAAACAAAGATCTAATAGCAATCAGCCCCAGCATTTT. Its protein product is CASNKQRSNSNQPQHF.

This clonotype has only a few counts. The chain joins TRBV4-3 to TRBJ2-7; 7 bases map to TRBD2. V trimming: 0 bases; J trimming: 3 bases; junction bases outside the gene matches: 5. Germline loops: CDR1 LGHNA, CDR2 YSLEER. The CDR3 runs 15 residues. The CDR3, as DNA: TGCGCCAGCAGCCAAGATAACGAGCGGGGCTACGAGCAGTACTTC. Its translation is CASSQDNERGYEQYF.

This clonotype was recorded a few times. CDR3 coding DNA: TGTGCCAGCAGCCCAGGGGTGGAGGGCACCGGGGAGCTGTTTTTT. Amino acid sequence: CASSPGVEGTGELFF. The chain carries TRBV7-8 and TRBJ2-2, with D tentatively TRBD1 or TRBD2 (6 bases each). Trimming pared 5 bases from V and 4 bases from J, leaving 14 bases between. Germline lookup yields CDR1 SGHVS and CDR2 FQNEAQ. The CDR3 spans 15 residues.

This clonotype came up many times. This chain uses TRBV7-6 with TRBJ2-6, with D perhaps TRBD1 (6 bases). This CDR3 has 15 residues. V was pared by 5 bases and J by 1 base, with 9 bases between. Germline V gives CDR1 SGHVS, CDR2 FNYEAQ. CDR3 sequence: CASSTDRSGANVLTF. The CDR3 nucleotides read TGTGCCAGCAGCACCGACAGGTCTGGGGCCAACGTCCTGACTTTC. Filled out from reference TRBV7-6 and TRBJ2-6, the complete variable domain reads GAGVSQSPRYKVTKRGQDVALRCDPISGHVSLYWYRQALGQGPEFLTYFNYEAQQDKSGLPNDRFSAERPEGSISTLTIQRTEQRDSAMYRCASSTDRSGANVLTFGAGSRLTVL.

The chain uses TRBV7-3 and TRBJ2-1; tentative D call: TRBD1 (6 bases). From germline, CDR1 is SGHTA and CDR2 FQGTGA. The CDR3 sequence is 14 residues long. V lost 1 base and J lost 7, with 11 bases in between. CDR3 region: CASSLRGTPNEQFF. CDR3 nucleotides: TGTGCCAGCAGCTTAAGGGGGACACCTAATGAGCAGTTCTTC.

V is TRBV3-1 and J is TRBJ2-3; maybe TRBD2 (5 bases). Germline CDR1 LGHDT, CDR2 YNNKEL (reference sequence). Trimming shortened V by 0 bases and J by 2 bases, and 12 bases separated the two germline ends. The CDR3 extends over 16 amino acids. CDR3 in amino acids: CASSQDLGILTDTQYF. Written as DNA, the CDR3 is TGTGCCAGCAGCCAAGATCTCGGGATTCTCACAGATACGCAGTATTTT.

The chain carries TRBV20-1 and TRBJ2-3; 8 bases align to TRBD2. Germline lookup yields CDR1 DFQATT and CDR2 SNEGSKA (reference sequence). This CDR3 spans 15 amino acids. The J segment lost 6 bases and the V segment lost 5 bases, leaving 13 bases of the junction unmatched. This CDR3 is CSAPPGAGAWDTQYF. CDR3 DNA sequence: TGCAGTGCTCCCCCCGGAGCGGGAGCATGGGATACGCAGTATTTT.

This clonotype was picked up a small number of times. The chain joins TRBV29-1 to TRBJ2-5; no definite D call. Trimming removed 4 bases from V and 4 bases from J, with 7 bases in between. The CDR3 totals 11 residues. The germline V gene encodes CDR1 SQVTM and CDR2 ANQGSEA. The CDR3 DNA is TGCAGCGTTGGACGGAGAGAGACCCAGTACTTC. Protein: CSVGRRETQYF.

This clonotype was detected ten times or more. The chain carries TRBV20-1 and TRBJ1-6; D is unclear. V lost 3 bases and J 0 bases, leaving 6 bases between the germline ends. This CDR3 region has 14 residues. Germline assignment: CDR1 DFQATT and CDR2 SNEGSKA (reference sequence). The CDR3 sequence is CSASGSSYNSPLHF. The CDR3 nucleotides read TGCAGTGCTAGTGGGAGCTCCTATAATTCACCCCTCCACTTT.

This clonotype has a handful of counts. The V and J genes are TRBV6-4 and TRBJ2-7; the D call may be TRBD1 or TRBD2 (6 bases each). Germline CDR1 reads MRHNA; CDR2 reads SNTAGT. CDR3 size: 15 residues. V was cut by 9 bases and J by 3 bases, with 21 bases left in between. CDR3 sequence reads: CARGGFGDTDYEQYF. CDR3 sequence (DNA): TGTGCCAGAGGGGGGTTTGGGGACACAGACTACGAGCAGTACTTC.

V usage is TRBV28 and J usage is TRBJ2-1, with 14 bases identical to TRBD2. The CDR3 totals 15 residues. In germline, CDR1 is MDHEN, CDR2 SYDVKM. With 10 bases clipped from V and 4 bases from J, the junction kept 6 bases outside the gene matches. CDR3 sequence (DNA): TGTGCCACGACTAGCGGGAGGGCCTTATACAATGAGCAGTTCTTC. This gives the protein CATTSGRALYNEQFF.

This clonotype was detected a few times. This chain uses TRBV7-2 with TRBJ2-2, with D possibly being TRBD2 (6 bases). This CDR3 spans 13 amino acids. Per the germline V gene, CDR1 is SGHTA and CDR2 is FQGNSA. V was clipped by 10 bases and J by 5 bases, with 14 bases between them. Here the CDR3 reads CATYGGRTGELFF. The CDR3 region has the DNA TGTGCCACTTACGGGGGTCGGACCGGGGAGCTGTTTTTT.

The chain combines TRBV12-3 or TRBV12-4 with TRBJ2-3, with no clear D. V lost 6 bases to trimming and J lost 7 bases, with 11 bases between them. The CDR3 contains 12 residues. CDR3 residues: CASRTQAYTQYF. The CDR3 DNA follows: TGTGCCAGCAGAACCCAAGCTTATACGCAGTATTTT.

This rearrangement joins TRBV7-6 to TRBJ2-6; tentative D call: TRBD2 (5 bases). The germline V gene has CDR1 SGHVS and CDR2 FNYEAQ. This CDR3 has 17 residues. V lost 1 base and J 4 bases, leaving 14 bases between the germline ends. The CDR3 loop reads CASSLGSGLAGANVLTF. CDR3 DNA: TGTGCCAGCAGCTTAGGGTCCGGTCTAGCCGGGGCCAACGTCCTGACTTTC. The full variable domain, with the rest looked up from reference TRBV7-6 and TRBJ2-6, is GAGVSQSPRYKVTKRGQDVALRCDPISGHVSLYWYRQALGQGPEFLTYFNYEAQQDKSGLPNDRFSAERPEGSISTLTIQRTEQRDSAMYRCASSLGSGLAGANVLTFGAGSRLTVL.

The J gene is TRBJ2-3, the V gene TRBV7-3; TRBD2 might be the D (6 bases). V dropped 4 bases and J dropped 3 bases, with 14 bases sitting between them. Germline V CDR1 and CDR2: SGHTA, FQGTGA. This CDR3 spans 15 amino acids. In nucleotides, the CDR3 is TGTGCCAGCAGCTCTAAGGGACTTGAAACAGATACGCAGTATTTT. Translating it yields CASSSKGLETDTQYF.

The CDR3: CASSLVGLAGGEQFF. The CDR3 nucleotides read TGTGCCAGCAGCTTAGTTGGGCTAGCGGGGGGAGAGCAGTTCTTC. This sequence joins TRBV7-2 and TRBJ2-1, with 11 bases lining up with TRBD2. Germline values: CDR1 SGHTA, CDR2 FQGNSA. CDR3 length: 15 amino acids. V shed 1 base, J shed 10 bases, and the junction held 6 bases outside the gene matches.